A selection of T cell receptor beta chains follows, all from one sample in a study of T cell repertoires in cytomegalovirus infection. TCRdb re-analysed the reads in MiXCR, keeping a single row per CDR3 protein. The repertoire holds roughly 570,000 distinct CDR3 sequences, with almost 40% as singletons. These TCRs' antigens remain unknown. Here the sequenced sample was cultured PBMCs, taken from culture after CMV antigen stimulation. These receptors were obtained from a human donor in good health (CMV status not recorded). Some clones in this sample may be carry-over from other donors' samples. The CDR3 runs from the conserved cysteine through the conserved F or W. A D gene is named only where the DNA matches it firmly. Not every row has a clone size; where given, it reads once, few, many or a size class.

few	TRBV7-8	TRBJ2-7	-	CASSLVPSGAGAALSYEQYF	TGTGCCAGCAGCTTAGTTCCCTCGGGGGCGGGAGCCGCCCTCTCCTACGAGCAGTACTTC
-	TRBV7-9	TRBJ2-1	-	CASSLGWGSSYNEQFF	TGTGCCAGCAGCTTAGGTTGGGGGAGCTCCTACAATGAGCAGTTCTTC
-	TRBV27	TRBJ2-7	-	CASIGSGGTQQYF	TGTGCCAGCATTGGGTCCGGGGGTACTCAGCAGTACTTC
few	TRBV11-2	TRBJ2-3	TRBD2	CASSRRGAGGTDTQYF	TGTGCCAGCAGCCGCAGGGGAGCGGGGGGGACAGATACGCAGTATTTT
-	TRBV6-1	TRBJ2-3	TRBD2	CASSELAGGSDTQYF	TGTGCCAGCAGTGAACTAGCGGGGGGATCAGATACGCAGTATTTT
few	TRBV6-6	TRBJ2-5	-	CASSTSFHREETQYF	TGTGCCAGCAGTACTAGCTTCCACCGGGAGGAGACCCAGTACTTC
-	TRBV7-9	TRBJ2-1	-	CASSPDRSQSSYNEQFF	TGTGCCAGCAGCCCGGACAGAAGCCAGAGCTCCTACAATGAGCAGTTCTTC
few	TRBV7-9	TRBJ2-2	-	CASSLLRTGELFF	TGTGCCAGCAGCTTATTGAGGACCGGGGAGCTGTTTTTT
-	TRBV12-3/TRBV12-4	TRBJ1-6	TRBD1	CASRRDRNYNSPLHF	TGTGCCAGCAGGAGGGACAGGAACTATAATTCACCCCTCCACTTT
few	TRBV10-3	TRBJ2-3	-	CALRTESTDTQYF	TGTGCCCTAAGGACAGAAAGCACAGATACGCAGTATTTT
few	TRBV7-2	TRBJ2-3	TRBD1	CASSLSRDRAQYF	TGTGCCAGCAGCCTAAGCCGGGACAGAGCGCAGTATTTT
-	TRBV6-6	TRBJ1-2	-	CASKPTGYTF	TGTGCCAGCAAGCCGACGGGCTACACCTTC
few	TRBV6-5	TRBJ1-2	-	CASTRGGQRDYGYTF	TGTGCCAGCACTCGCGGGGGGCAGCGGGACTATGGCTACACCTTC
-	TRBV11-2	TRBJ2-5	-	CASSLWWEAGETQYF	TGTGCCAGCAGCTTGTGGTGGGAGGCGGGGGAGACCCAGTACTTC
many	TRBV7-2	TRBJ2-5	-	CASSRLGETQYF	TGTGCCAGCAGCCGCCTGGGCGAGACCCAGTACTTC
few	TRBV7-2	TRBJ2-7	TRBD2	CASSSQRGGYEQYF	TGTGCCAGCAGCTCTCAACGGGGGGGCTACGAGCAGTACTTC
-	TRBV7-9	TRBJ2-2	TRBD2	CASRGEGLLKPGGELFF	TGTGCCAGCAGGGGCGAGGGACTACTAAAGCCCGGCGGGGAGCTGTTTTTT
many	TRBV7-2	TRBJ2-2	-	CASSLVRNTGELFF	TGTGCCAGCAGCTTAGTAAGGAACACCGGGGAGCTGTTTTTT
-	TRBV19	TRBJ2-1	-	CASSIWSGEQFF	TGTGCCAGTAGTATTTGGAGCGGTGAGCAGTTCTTC
-	TRBV7-6	TRBJ2-3	-	CASSLEAAVGTDTQYF	TGTGCCAGCAGCTTAGAGGCGGCGGTTGGCACAGATACGCAGTATTTT
-	TRBV12-3/TRBV12-4	TRBJ2-7	-	CASRLAGGGMEQYF	TGTGCCAGCAGGCTCGCAGGGGGGGGTATGGAGCAGTACTTC
-	TRBV20-1	TRBJ2-7	TRBD2	CSARGPGLAHEQYF	TGCAGTGCTAGAGGACCGGGACTAGCCCACGAGCAGTACTTC
-	TRBV7-8	TRBJ2-7	TRBD2	CASSRGWEGYEQYF	TGTGCCAGCAGCAGAGGGTGGGAGGGCTACGAGCAGTACTTC
-	TRBV7-2	TRBJ2-5	-	CASSLLGLQETQYF	TGTGCCAGCAGCCTACTCGGGTTACAAGAGACCCAGTACTTC
-	TRBV7-4	TRBJ1-2	-	CASSSSGTATNYGYTF	TGTGCCAGCAGCTCGTCCGGGACCGCCACTAACTATGGCTACACCTTC
many	TRBV27	TRBJ2-1	TRBD1	CASSSTDRGREQFF	TGTGCCAGCAGTTCCACCGACAGGGGGCGAGAGCAGTTCTTC
-	TRBV18	TRBJ2-3	-	CASSPGSTTDTQYF	TGTGCCAGCTCCCCGGGCTCGACCACAGATACGCAGTATTTT
-	TRBV7-9	TRBJ2-7	-	CASSLVLSDYEQYF	TGTGCCAGCAGCTTAGTCCTCTCCGACTACGAGCAGTACTTC
-	TRBV12-3/TRBV12-4	TRBJ2-3	-	CASQPGGADTQYF	TGTGCCAGCCAACCGGGGGGCGCAGATACGCAGTATTTT
-	TRBV12-3/TRBV12-4	TRBJ1-2	-	CASSFGAPRTTHYGYTF	TGTGCCAGCAGTTTCGGGGCCCCGCGGACCACCCACTATGGCTACACCTTC
-	TRBV5-5	TRBJ2-1	TRBD2	CASSPSLGLAENEQFF	TGTGCCAGCAGCCCAAGTTTAGGACTAGCGGAAAATGAGCAGTTCTTC
-	TRBV6-6	TRBJ2-4	TRBD1	CASSYGSATGGSDSEF	TGTGCCAGCAGTTACGGGTCCGCGACAGGGGGCTCGGATTCAGAGTTC
few	TRBV29-1	TRBJ2-7	-	CSVATSYEQYF	TGCAGCGTTGCCACTAGCTACGAGCAGTACTTC
-	TRBV24-1	TRBJ2-3	-	CATSDLPDGSTDTQYF	TGTGCCACCAGTGATTTGCCCGACGGCAGCACAGATACGCAGTATTTT
-	TRBV12-3/TRBV12-4	TRBJ1-1	TRBD1	CASSQQGFMNTEAFF	TGTGCCAGCAGCCAACAGGGGTTCATGAACACTGAAGCTTTCTTT
few	TRBV7-6	TRBJ1-1	-	CASSSRIGGNTEAFF	TGTGCCAGCAGTTCCAGGATCGGGGGAAACACTGAAGCTTTCTTT
few	TRBV7-2	TRBJ2-7	TRBD2	CASSSIAPRLAGSYEQYF	TGTGCCAGCAGCTCCATAGCGCCCCGACTAGCTGGTAGCTACGAGCAGTACTTC
-	TRBV6-1	TRBJ2-5	-	CASSEPSGTLQETQYF	TGTGCCAGCAGTGAACCCTCCGGGACACTTCAAGAGACCCAGTACTTC
once	TRBV10-3	TRBJ2-7	-	CAISEFGGLSYEQYF	TGTGCCATCAGTGAGTTTGGGGGACTCTCCTACGAGCAGTACTTC
once	TRBV3-1	TRBJ2-3	TRBD2	CASSWTSRGEDTQYF	TGTGCCAGCAGCTGGACTAGCCGAGGGGAAGATACGCAGTATTTT
-	TRBV7-2	TRBJ2-2	TRBD1	CATGGNGELFF	TGTGCCACAGGGGGCAACGGGGAGCTGTTTTTT
-	TRBV6-2/TRBV6-3	TRBJ2-5	-	CASGDGRMRTQYF	TGTGCCAGCGGGGACGGCCGGATGCGGACCCAGTACTTC
few	TRBV12-3/TRBV12-4	TRBJ2-7	-	CASSFTGVFDYEQYF	TGTGCCAGCAGTTTCACTGGGGTATTTGATTACGAGCAGTACTTC
-	TRBV5-1	TRBJ1-4	TRBD1	CASSWTGGDDEKLFF	TGCGCCAGCAGCTGGACAGGGGGCGATGATGAAAAACTGTTTTTT
few	TRBV20-1	TRBJ1-6	-	CSANTGTGSPLHF	TGCAGTGCCAACACAGGGACTGGTTCACCCCTCCACTTT
many	TRBV7-2	TRBJ1-1	-	CASSFYKGATEAFF	TGTGCCAGCAGCTTCTACAAAGGGGCCACTGAAGCTTTCTTT
few	TRBV6-2/TRBV6-3	TRBJ1-1	-	CASTWGGGTEAFF	TGTGCCAGCACCTGGGGGGGGGGCACTGAAGCTTTCTTT
-	TRBV11-3	TRBJ2-3	-	CASSLDERDTQYF	TGTGCCAGCAGCTTAGACGAGAGAGATACGCAGTATTTT
few	TRBV11-2	TRBJ2-7	TRBD1	CASSLNPGTGRYEQYF	TGTGCCAGCAGCTTAAACCCTGGGACAGGGCGCTACGAGCAGTACTTC
-	TRBV7-6	TRBJ2-6	-	CASSPFEGTNVLTF	TGTGCCAGCAGCCCATTCGAGGGGACCAACGTCCTGACTTTC
once	TRBV6-2/TRBV6-3	TRBJ2-5	TRBD2	CASARRGGTQYF	TGTGCCAGCGCGAGACGGGGGGGGACCCAGTACTTC
-	TRBV6-2/TRBV6-3	TRBJ2-1	-	CASSYGTPNEQFF	TGTGCCAGCAGTTATGGGACCCCTAATGAGCAGTTCTTC
-	TRBV7-2	TRBJ2-7	TRBD1	CASSTWTGAYEQYF	TGTGCCAGCAGCACATGGACAGGGGCCTACGAGCAGTACTTC
-	TRBV6-6	TRBJ1-6	-	CASSLYKGPPVGSPLHF	TGTGCCAGCAGTCTATATAAGGGCCCCCCGGTGGGTTCACCCCTCCACTTT
-	TRBV28	TRBJ2-7	-	CASSTNPGNTYEQYF	TGTGCCAGCAGCACAAATCCCGGGAACACCTACGAGCAGTACTTC
few	TRBV7-2	TRBJ1-5	-	CASSRIDGPQHF	TGTGCCAGCAGCCGGATCGATGGACCCCAGCATTTT
once	TRBV4-1	TRBJ2-2	TRBD2	CASSQDLLAGGLTTGELFF	TGCGCCAGCAGCCAAGATCTACTAGCGGGGGGGCTGACCACCGGGGAGCTGTTTTTT